This T cell receptor (beta chain) stems from a study of blood T cell repertoires in COVID-19. Looking at the study overall: Whether acute or convalescent, the COVID-19 samples came from the United States, Italy and Spain. In each case, the material was cDNA or gDNA derived from T cells, B-cell-depleted T cells, or PBMCs.

This CDR3 is 12 amino acids long. V was clipped by 10 bases and J by 8 bases; unmatched bases: 9. As handled by the study authors: Amplifying reference gene primers gave estimates of nucleated cell counts. Repertoires were generated with immunoSEQ multiplex PCR, while TCRdb's copy carries only in-frame clones and drops some. V and J calls plus clone size are reproduced from that table; the DNA served to infer D and trimming. The sample records roughly 100,000 clones, 81% being singletons. Material: peripheral blood. The chain links TRBV12-3 or TRBV12-4 to TRBJ1-2; 8 bases are a match to TRBD1. The sequence derives from a man in his sixties with acute or convalescent COVID-19. CDR3 in DNA: TGTGCCACCACGCAGGGGGCAAGAGGCTACACCTTC. This translates into CATTQGARGYTF.